One TCR beta chain is described in this entry. Antigen: not known. This sample stems from a study of shared clonotypes between healthy human individuals. Study-wide results and limits: Generation probability values for non-shared clonotypes were lower than those for clonotypes shared by all four donors. Memory subsets generally showed smaller estimated richness than naive subsets did.

V was pared by 2 bases and J by 3 bases, with 3 bases of the junction left unmatched. CDR1 and CDR2 from the germline V gene are SGHTA and FQGTGA. The CDR3 covers 16 residues. Clones were read by immunoSEQ multiplex PCR, and TCRdb kept only the in-frame ones, dropping some. The sample consists of approximately 2,300,000 clones, under 95% of them appearing once. The chain combines TRBV7-3 with TRBJ2-6; 8 nucleotides match TRBD2. The material sequenced was naive CD4+ T cells from PBMCs. Documented subset: CD45RA+ positively selected. The source is a man between 18 and 35 years old in good health. Some clones in this sample may be carry-over from other donors' samples. In DNA, the CDR3 is TGTGCCAGCAGCTTAGTAGCGGGGTTTGGGGCCAACGTCCTGACTTTC. Translated: CASSLVAGFGANVLTF.